This TCR beta chain was documented in a study of blood T cell repertoires in COVID-19. Background on the study: Samples taken during acute and convalescent COVID-19 were collected in the United States, Italy and Spain. In each case, the material was cDNA or gDNA derived from T cells, B-cell-depleted T cells, or PBMCs.

As processed by the authors: For nucleated cells, counts were estimated from reference gene primer amplification. Data came from immunoSEQ multiplex PCR; TCRdb stores just in-frame clones and leaves some out. Clonal size and the V and J genes are those of that table, whereas D and trimming came from the DNA. The data show around 63,000 clones, 80% to 90% seen once. The Seattle patients joined while their infection was active and were tracked longitudinally afterward. Input material: peripheral blood. The TCR sequence derives from a woman in her sixties or seventies with COVID-19, enrolled during active disease.

The chain's CDR3 is CASSQDLGSGNYGYTF. CDR3 bases: TGTGCCAGCAGCCAAGATCTTGGCAGCGGTAACTATGGCTACACCTTC. V gene TRBV4-2 combines with J gene TRBJ1-2; no definite D call. The CDR3 is 16 amino acids. V lost 0 bases to trimming and J lost 1 base, with 12 bases between them. Germline loops: CDR1 LGHNA, CDR2 YNFKEQ.